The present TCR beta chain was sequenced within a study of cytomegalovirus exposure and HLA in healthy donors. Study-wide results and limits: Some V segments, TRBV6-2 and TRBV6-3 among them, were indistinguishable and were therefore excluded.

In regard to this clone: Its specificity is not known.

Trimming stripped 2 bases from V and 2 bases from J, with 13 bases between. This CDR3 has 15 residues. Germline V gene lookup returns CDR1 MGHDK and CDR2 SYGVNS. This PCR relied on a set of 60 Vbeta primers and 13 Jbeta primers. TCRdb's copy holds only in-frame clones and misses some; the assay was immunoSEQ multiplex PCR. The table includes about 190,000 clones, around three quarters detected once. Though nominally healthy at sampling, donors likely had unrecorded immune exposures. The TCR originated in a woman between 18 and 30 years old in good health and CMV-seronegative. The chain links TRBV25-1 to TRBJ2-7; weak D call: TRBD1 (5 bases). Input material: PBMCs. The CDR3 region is CASSENGRVPYEQYF. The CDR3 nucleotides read TGTGCCAGCAGTGAAAATGGCAGGGTCCCCTACGAGCAGTACTTC.